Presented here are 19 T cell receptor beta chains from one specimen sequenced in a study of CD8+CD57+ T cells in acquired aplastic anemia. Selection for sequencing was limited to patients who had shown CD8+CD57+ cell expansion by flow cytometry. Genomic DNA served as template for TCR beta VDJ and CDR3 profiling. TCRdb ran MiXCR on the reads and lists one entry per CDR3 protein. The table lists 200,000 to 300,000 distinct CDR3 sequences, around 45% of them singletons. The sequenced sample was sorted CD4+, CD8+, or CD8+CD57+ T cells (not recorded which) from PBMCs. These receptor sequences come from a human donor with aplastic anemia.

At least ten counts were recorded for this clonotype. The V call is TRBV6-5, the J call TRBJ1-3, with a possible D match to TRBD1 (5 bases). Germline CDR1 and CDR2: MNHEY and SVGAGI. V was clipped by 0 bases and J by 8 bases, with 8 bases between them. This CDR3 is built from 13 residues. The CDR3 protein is CASSYSGGHTIYF. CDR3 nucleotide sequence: TGTGCCAGCAGTTACTCCGGGGGACACACCATATATTTT.

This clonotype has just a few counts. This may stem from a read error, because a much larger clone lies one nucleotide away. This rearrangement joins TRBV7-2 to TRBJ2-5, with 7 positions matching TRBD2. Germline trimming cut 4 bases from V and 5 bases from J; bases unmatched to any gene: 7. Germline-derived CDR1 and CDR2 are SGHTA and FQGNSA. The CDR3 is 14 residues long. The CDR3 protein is CASSSGGGRETQYF. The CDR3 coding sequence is TGTGCCAGCAGCTCGGGAGGCGGACGGGAGACCCAGTACTTC.

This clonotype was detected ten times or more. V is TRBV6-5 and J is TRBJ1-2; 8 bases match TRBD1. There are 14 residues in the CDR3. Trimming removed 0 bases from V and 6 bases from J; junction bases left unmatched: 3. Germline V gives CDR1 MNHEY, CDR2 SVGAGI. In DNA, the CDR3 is TGTGCCAGCAGTTACTCGTCGACAGGGGATGGCTACACCTTC. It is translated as CASSYSSTGDGYTF.

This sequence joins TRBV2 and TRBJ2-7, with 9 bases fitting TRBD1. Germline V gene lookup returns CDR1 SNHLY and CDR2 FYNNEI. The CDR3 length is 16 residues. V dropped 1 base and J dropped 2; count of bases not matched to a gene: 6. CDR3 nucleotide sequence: TGTGCCAGCAGTGAAGGACAGGGGGAGCCACCCTACGAGCAGTACTTC. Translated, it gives CASSEGQGEPPYEQYF. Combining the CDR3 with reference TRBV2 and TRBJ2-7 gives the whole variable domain EPEVTQTPSHQVTQMGQEVILRCVPISNHLYFYWYRQILGQKVEFLVSFYNNEISEKSEIFDDQFSVERPDGSNFTLKIRSTKLEDSAMYFCASSEGQGEPPYEQYFGPGTRLTVT.

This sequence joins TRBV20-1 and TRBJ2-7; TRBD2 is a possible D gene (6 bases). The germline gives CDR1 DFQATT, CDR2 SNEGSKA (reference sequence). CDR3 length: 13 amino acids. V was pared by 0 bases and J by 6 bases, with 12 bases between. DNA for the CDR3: TGCAGTGCTAGAGATAGGAGGGTCGGCGAGCAGTACTTC. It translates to CSARDRRVGEQYF.

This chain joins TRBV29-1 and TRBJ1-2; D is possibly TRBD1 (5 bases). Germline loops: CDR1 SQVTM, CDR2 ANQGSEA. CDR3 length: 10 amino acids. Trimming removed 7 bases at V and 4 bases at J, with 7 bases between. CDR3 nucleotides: TGCAGCGCCGGGACCTATGGCTACACCTTC. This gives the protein CSAGTYGYTF.

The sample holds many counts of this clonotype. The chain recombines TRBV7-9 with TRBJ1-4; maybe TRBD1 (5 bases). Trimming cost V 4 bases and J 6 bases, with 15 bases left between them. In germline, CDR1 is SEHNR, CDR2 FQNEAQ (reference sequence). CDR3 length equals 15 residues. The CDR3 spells CASSSGTAEYEKLFF. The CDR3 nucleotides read TGTGCCAGCAGCTCGGGGACCGCGGAGTATGAAAAACTGTTTTTT.

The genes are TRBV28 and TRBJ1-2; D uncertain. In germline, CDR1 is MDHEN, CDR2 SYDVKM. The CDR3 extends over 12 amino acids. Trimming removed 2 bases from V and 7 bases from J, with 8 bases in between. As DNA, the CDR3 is TGTGCCAGCAGTTTAGATGCTCCTGGCTACACCTTC. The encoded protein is CASSLDAPGYTF.

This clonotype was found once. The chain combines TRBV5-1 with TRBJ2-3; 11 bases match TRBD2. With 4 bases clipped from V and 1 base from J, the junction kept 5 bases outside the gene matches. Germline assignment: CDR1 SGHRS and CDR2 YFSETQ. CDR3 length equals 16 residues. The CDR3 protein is CASSPIAGGGTDTQYF. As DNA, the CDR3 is TGCGCCAGCAGCCCGATAGCGGGAGGGGGCACAGATACGCAGTATTTT.

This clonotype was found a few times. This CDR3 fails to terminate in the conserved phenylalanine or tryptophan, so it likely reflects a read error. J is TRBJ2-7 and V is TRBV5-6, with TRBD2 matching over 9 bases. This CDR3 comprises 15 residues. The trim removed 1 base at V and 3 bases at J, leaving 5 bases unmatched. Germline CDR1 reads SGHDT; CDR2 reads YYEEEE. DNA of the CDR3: TGTGCCAGCAGCTTGTACACTAGCGGGTTCTACGAGCAGTACCTC. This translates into CASSLYTSGFYEQYL.

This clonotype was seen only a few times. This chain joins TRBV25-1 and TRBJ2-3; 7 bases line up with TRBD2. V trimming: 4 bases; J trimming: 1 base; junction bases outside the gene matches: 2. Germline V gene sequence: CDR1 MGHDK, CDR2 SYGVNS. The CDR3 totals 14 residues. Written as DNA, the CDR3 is TGTGCCAGCAGTGGCCGGGGGGGCACAGATACGCAGTATTTT. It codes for CASSGRGGTDTQYF. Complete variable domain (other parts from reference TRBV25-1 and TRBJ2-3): EADIYQTPRYLVIGTGKKITLECSQTMGHDKMYWYQQDPGMELHLIHYSYGVNSTEKGDLSSESTVSRIRTEHFPLTLESARPSHTSQYLCASSGRGGTDTQYFGPGTRLTVL.

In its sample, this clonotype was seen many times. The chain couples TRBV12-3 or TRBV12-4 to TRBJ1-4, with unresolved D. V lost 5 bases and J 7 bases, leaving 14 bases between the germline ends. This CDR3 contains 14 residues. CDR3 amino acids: CASSPPPGPEKLFF. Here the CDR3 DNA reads TGTGCCAGCAGTCCCCCCCCGGGCCCTGAAAAACTGTTTTTT.

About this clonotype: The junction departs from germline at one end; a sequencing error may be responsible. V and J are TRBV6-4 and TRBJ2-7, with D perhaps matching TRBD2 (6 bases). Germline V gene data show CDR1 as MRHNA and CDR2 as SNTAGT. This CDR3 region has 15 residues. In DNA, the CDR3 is TGTGCCAGCGGTGACTCAAAGGGCGGGAACTACGAGCAGTACTTC. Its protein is CASGDSKGGNYEQYF.

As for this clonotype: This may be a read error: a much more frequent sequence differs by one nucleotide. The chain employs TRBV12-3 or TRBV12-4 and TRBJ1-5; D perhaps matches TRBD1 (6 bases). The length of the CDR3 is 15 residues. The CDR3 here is CASSHGEGGNQPRHF. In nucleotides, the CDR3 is TGTGCCAGCAGTCACGGGGAGGGGGGCAATCAGCCCCGGCATTTT.

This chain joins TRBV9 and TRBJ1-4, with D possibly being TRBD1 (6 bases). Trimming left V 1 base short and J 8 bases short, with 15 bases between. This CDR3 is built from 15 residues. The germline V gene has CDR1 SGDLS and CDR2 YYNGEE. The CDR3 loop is CASSVSGEGSEKLFF. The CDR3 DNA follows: TGTGCCAGCAGCGTATCAGGGGAGGGGTCGGAAAAACTGTTTTTT.

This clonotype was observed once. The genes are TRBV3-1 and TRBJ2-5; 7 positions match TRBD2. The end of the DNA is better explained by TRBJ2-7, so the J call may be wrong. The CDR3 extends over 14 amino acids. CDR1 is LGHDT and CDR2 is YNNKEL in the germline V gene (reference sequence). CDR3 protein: CASSDSGLPHEQYF. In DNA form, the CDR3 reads TGTGCCAGCAGCGACTCGGGACTACCCCACGAGCAGTACTTC.

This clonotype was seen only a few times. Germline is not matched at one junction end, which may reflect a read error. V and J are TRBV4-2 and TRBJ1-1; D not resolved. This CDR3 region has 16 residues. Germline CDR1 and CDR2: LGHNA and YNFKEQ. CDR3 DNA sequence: TGTGCCAGCAGCCATTTTTCCTTGGCCATAGACACCGAAGCTTTCTTT. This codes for CASSHFSLAIDTEAFF.

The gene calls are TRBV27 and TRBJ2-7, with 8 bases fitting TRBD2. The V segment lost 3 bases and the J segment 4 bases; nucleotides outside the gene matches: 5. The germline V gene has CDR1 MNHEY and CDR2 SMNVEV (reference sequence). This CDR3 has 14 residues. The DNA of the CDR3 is TGTGCCAGCAGTTTCGGGGGGGCTGGTTACGAGCAGTACTTC. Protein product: CASSFGGAGYEQYF.

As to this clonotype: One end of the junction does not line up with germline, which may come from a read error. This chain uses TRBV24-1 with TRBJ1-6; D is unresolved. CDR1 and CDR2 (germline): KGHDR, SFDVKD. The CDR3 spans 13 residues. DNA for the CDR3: TGTGCCCCCAGCGTGGGAGAGGGTTCACCCCTCCACTTT. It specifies CAPSVGEGSPLHF.